This TCR beta chain was captured in a study of resident and recirculating memory T cells in vitiligo. The CDR3 runs to 16 residues. V was clipped by 3 bases and J by 4 bases; unmatched bases: 6. Germline V gives CDR1 LNHNV, CDR2 YYDKDF (reference sequence). Here immunoSEQ multiplex PCR was the method, and the copy in TCRdb shows in-frame clones only, minus some. Found here are tens of thousands of clones, roughly 92% of them singletons; the top ten hold just under 5%. This chain links TRBV15 with TRBJ2-6; TRBD1 matches at 7 bases. The clonotype comes from a male donor with vitiligo. The sequenced material came from blood. The CDR3 nucleotides read TGTGCCACCAGCAGGAAGACAGGGTCAGGGGCCAACGTCCTGACTTTC. Amino acid sequence: CATSRKTGSGANVLTF. The full variable domain, rest sourced from reference TRBV15 and TRBJ2-6, is DAMVIQNPRYQVTQFGKPVTLSCSQTLNHNVMYWYQQKSSQAPKLLFHYYDKDFNNEADTPDNFQSRRPNTSFCFLDIRSPGLGDTAMYLCATSRKTGSGANVLTFGAGSRLTVL.